The sequence of this TCR beta chain was determined in a study of cytomegalovirus exposure and HLA in healthy donors. Study-level points and caveats: Analysis performed later showed TCR beta chains linked to HLA being more clonally expanded than equally common others. Overall, roughly 170 TCR beta chains were annotated as cytomegalovirus-associated.

The PCR had 60 Vbeta and 13 Jbeta primers. TCRdb's copy holds only in-frame clones and misses some; the assay was immunoSEQ multiplex PCR. The sample carries 110,000 or so clones, around 70% recorded once. V was pared by 6 bases and J by 9 bases, with 13 bases of the junction left unmatched. The CDR3 sequence is 15 residues long. Germline-derived CDR1 and CDR2 are MNHEY and SMNVEV (reference sequence). Of note for this clone: Antigen unknown.

Sample: PBMCs. J is TRBJ2-1 and V is TRBV27; 8 bases match TRBD2. The sequence derives from a man aged 30-40 years in good health and CMV-seronegative. The CDR3, as DNA: TGTGCCAGCAGCGGACCGGGACTAGTGTTAGCTGAGCAGTTCTTC. Its translation is CASSGPGLVLAEQFF.